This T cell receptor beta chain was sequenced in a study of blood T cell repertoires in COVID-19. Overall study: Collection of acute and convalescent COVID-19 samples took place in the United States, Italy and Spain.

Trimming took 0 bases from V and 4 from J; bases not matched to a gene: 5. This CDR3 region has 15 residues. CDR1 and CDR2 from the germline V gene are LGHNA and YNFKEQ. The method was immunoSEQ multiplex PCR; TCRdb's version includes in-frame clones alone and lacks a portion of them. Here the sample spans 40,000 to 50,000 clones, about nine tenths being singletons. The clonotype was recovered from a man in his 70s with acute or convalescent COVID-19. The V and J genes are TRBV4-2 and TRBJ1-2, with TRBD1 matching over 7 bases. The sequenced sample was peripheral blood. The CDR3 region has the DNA TGTGCCAGCAGCCAAGACCGGACAGGAGGCTATGGCTACACCTTC. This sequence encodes CASSQDRTGGYGYTF.